These T cell receptor beta chains were read from a single sample in a study of blood T cells in healthy people across ages. TCRdb ran MiXCR on the 5' RACE reads and lists one entry per CDR3 protein. This sample yields 1.5 million to 2 million distinct CDR3 sequences, of which approximately 30% are seen a single time; 7% to 9% belongs to the top ten. Sample: blood. These receptor sequences come from a woman aged 25-40 years in good health. The CDR3 runs from the conserved cysteine through the conserved F or W. The D gene is left open where the match is weak. Size values are once, few and many counts, or a class for expanded clones, and some rows have none.

j_call d_call clone_size v_call cdr3_nt cdr3_aa
TRBJ2-5 NA few TRBV13 TGTGCCAGCAGCTTAGAGGGCAGGGCGCGGGAGACCCAGTACTTC CASSLEGRARETQYF
TRBJ2-7 NA NA TRBV5-1 TGCGCCAGCAGCTTTGAGGCTGAGCAGTACTTC CASSFEAEQYF
TRBJ1-5 NA few TRBV12-5 TGTGCTAGTGCCGGGGGGGGGCAGCCCCAGCATTTT CASAGGGQPQHF
TRBJ1-2 NA NA TRBV15 TGTGCCACCAGCAGAGGGGGACTGGTTGGCCACACCTTC CATSRGGLVGHTF
TRBJ2-3 TRBD1 few TRBV7-9 TGTGCCAGCAGCCGTGGACAGGGGCTCTTGGGGCAGTATTTT CASSRGQGLLGQYF
TRBJ2-7 NA NA TRBV5-5 TGTGCCAGCAGCTTGGTCGTGGGCTGGGACTCCTACGAGCAGTACTTC CASSLVVGWDSYEQYF
TRBJ2-1 TRBD2 NA TRBV3-1 TGTGCCAGCAGCCCCGGAACGCGGGCTAGCGGGGGGGCGAATGAGCAGTTCTTC CASSPGTRASGGANEQFF
TRBJ2-3 NA NA TRBV18 TGTGCCAGCTCACCAAAACCCGATACGCAGTATTTT CASSPKPDTQYF
TRBJ2-6 NA many TRBV4-3 TGCGCCAGCAGCCAAGTGCTCCGCTCTGGGGCCAACGTCCTGACTTTC CASSQVLRSGANVLTF
TRBJ2-7 NA NA TRBV7-9 TGTGCCGGCAGCTTCCGGACCCCCTGGGACGAGCAGTACTTC CAGSFRTPWDEQYF
TRBJ1-1 NA NA TRBV9 TGTGCCAGCAGCGTAGCTTCTGCCACTGAAGCTTTCTTT CASSVASATEAFF
TRBJ2-1 TRBD1 NA TRBV7-2 TGTGCCAGCAGCTGGAGAACCGGGACAGACAATGAGCAGTTCTTC CASSWRTGTDNEQFF